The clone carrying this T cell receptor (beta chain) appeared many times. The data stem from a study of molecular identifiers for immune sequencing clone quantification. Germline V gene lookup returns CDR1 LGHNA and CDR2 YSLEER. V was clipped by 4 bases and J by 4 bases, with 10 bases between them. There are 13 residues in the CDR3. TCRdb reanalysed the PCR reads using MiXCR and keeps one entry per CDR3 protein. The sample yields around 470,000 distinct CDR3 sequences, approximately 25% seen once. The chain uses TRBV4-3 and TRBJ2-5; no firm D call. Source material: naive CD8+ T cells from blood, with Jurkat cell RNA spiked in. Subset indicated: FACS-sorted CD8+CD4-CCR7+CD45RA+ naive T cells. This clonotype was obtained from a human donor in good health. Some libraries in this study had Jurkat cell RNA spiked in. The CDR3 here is CASSPRRGETQYF. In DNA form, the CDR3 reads TGCGCCAGCAGCCCCAGACGAGGAGAGACCCAGTACTTC.